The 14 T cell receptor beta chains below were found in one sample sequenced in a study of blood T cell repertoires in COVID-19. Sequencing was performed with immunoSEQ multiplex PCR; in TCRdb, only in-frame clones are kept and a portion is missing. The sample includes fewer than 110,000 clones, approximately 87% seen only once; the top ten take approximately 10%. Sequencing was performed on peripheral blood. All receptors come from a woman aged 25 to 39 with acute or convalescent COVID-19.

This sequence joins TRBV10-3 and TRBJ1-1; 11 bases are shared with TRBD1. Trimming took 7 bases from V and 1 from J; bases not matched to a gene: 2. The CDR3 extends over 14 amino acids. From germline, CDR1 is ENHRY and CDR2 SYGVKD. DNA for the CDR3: TGTGCCATCACCGGACAGGGGGCGAACACTGAAGCTTTCTTT. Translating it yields CAITGQGANTEAFF.

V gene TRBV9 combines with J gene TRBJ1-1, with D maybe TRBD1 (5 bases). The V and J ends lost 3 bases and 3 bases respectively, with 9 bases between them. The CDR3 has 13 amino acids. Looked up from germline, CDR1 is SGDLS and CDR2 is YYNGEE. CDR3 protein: CASSAQGYTEAFF. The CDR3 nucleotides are TGTGCCAGCAGCGCCCAGGGCTACACTGAAGCTTTCTTT.

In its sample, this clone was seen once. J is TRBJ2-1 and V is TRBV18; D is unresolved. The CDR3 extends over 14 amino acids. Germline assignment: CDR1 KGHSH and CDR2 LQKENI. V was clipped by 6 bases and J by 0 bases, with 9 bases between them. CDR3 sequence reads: CASSNTVSYNEQFF. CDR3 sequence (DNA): TGTGCCAGCTCCAACACCGTCTCCTACAATGAGCAGTTCTTC.

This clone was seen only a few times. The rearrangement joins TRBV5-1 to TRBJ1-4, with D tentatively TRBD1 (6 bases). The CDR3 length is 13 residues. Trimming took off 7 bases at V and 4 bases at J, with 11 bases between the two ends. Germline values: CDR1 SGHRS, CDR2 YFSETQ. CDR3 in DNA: TGCGCCAGCGGGGACAACATTAATGAAAAACTGTTTTTT. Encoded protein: CASGDNINEKLFF.

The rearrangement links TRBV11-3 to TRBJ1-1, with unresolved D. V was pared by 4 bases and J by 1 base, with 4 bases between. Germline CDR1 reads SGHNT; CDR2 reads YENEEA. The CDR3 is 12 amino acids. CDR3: CASSYGNTEAFF. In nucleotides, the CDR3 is TGTGCCAGCAGCTACGGGAACACTGAAGCTTTCTTT.

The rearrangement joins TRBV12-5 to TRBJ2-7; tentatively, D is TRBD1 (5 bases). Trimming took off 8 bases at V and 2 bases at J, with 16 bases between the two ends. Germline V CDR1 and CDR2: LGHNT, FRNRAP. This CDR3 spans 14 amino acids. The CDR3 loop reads CASRGPFSAYEQYF. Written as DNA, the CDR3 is TGTGCTAGTAGGGGCCCCTTCTCAGCCTACGAGCAGTACTTC.

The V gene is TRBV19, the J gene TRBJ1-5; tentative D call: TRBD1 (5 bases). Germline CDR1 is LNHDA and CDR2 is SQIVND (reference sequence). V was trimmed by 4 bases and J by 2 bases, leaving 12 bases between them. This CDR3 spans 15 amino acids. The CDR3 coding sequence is TGTGCCAGTAGTAATCGAGACAGCGGCAATCAGCCCCAGCATTTT. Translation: CASSNRDSGNQPQHF.

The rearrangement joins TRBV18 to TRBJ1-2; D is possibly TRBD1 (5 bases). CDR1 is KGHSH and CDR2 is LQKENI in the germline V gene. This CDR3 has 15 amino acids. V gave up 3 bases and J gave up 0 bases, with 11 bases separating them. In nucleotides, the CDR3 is TGTGCCAGCTCACCCTCGACAGATGCTAACTATGGCTACACCTTC. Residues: CASSPSTDANYGYTF.

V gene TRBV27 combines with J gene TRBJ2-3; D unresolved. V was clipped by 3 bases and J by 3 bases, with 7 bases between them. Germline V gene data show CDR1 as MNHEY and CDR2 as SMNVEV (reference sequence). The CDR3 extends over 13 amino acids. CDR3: CASSFGRTDTQYF. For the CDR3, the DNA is TGTGCCAGCAGTTTCGGTCGTACAGATACGCAGTATTTT.

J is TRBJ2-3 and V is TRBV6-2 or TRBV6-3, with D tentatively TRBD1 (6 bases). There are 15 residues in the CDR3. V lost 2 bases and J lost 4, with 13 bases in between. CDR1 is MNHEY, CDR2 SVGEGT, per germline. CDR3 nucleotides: TGTGCCAGCAGTTACGTACAGGGTTTGGCAGATACGCAGTATTTT. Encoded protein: CASSYVQGLADTQYF.

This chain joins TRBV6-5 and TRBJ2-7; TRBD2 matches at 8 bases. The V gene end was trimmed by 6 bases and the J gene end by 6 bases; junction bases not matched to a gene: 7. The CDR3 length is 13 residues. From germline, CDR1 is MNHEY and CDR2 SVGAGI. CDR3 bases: TGTGCCAGCAGGGGGACTAGGCTCCTCGAGCAGTACTTC. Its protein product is CASRGTRLLEQYF.

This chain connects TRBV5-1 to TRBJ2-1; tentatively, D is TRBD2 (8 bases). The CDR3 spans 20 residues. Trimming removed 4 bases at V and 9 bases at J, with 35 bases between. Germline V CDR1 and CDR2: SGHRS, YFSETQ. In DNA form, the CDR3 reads TGCGCCAGCAGCCACATAGCGGGACAGTCACTTCACGCCGGTCTTCCTGAGCAGTTCTTC. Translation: CASSHIAGQSLHAGLPEQFF.

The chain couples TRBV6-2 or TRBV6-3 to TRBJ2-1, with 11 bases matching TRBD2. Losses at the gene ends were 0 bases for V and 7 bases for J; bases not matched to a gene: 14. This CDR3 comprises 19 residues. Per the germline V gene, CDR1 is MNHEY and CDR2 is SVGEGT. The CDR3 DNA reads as TGTGCCAGCAGTTACTCTCGGGACGGTAGCGGGGGGGCGAAGAATGAGCAGTTCTTC. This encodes CASSYSRDGSGGAKNEQFF.

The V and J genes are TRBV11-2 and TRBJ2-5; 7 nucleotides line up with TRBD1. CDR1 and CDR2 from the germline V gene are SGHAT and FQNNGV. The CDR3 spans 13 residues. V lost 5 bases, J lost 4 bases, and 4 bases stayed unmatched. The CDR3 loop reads CASSLDRAETQYF. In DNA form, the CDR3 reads TGTGCCAGCAGCCTCGACAGGGCAGAGACCCAGTACTTC.